The following is a T cell receptor (beta chain) sequence with its context. The data were taken from a study of cytomegalovirus exposure and HLA in healthy donors. Trimming left V 5 bases short and J 0 bases short, with 11 bases between. The CDR3 length is 15 residues. Germline V gives CDR1 SGHVS, CDR2 FNYEAQ. While the first cohort had 600 to 850 subjects, the donors belonged to the separate validation cohort of about 110 subjects. Repertoires were generated with immunoSEQ multiplex PCR, while TCRdb's copy carries only in-frame clones and drops some. The sample lists 90,000 or so clones, roughly 85% occurring once.

The chain links TRBV7-6 to TRBJ2-4; perhaps TRBD2 as D (6 bases). The clonotype was recovered from a man between 18 and 35 years old in good health and CMV-seropositive. The sequenced sample was PBMCs. CDR3 nucleotides: TGTGCCAGCAGCCCAGAAGCGGGAGCCAAAAACATTCAGTACTTC. It yields the protein CASSPEAGAKNIQYF.